The clone carrying this T cell receptor (beta chain) was seen a single time. This record comes from a study of blood T cell repertoires in COVID-19. In the study overall: The United States, Italy and Spain provided the acute and convalescent COVID-19 samples. In each case, the material was cDNA or gDNA derived from T cells, B-cell-depleted T cells, or PBMCs.

Per the original data handling: Estimation of nucleated cell counts relied on the amplification of reference gene primers. Sequenced by immunoSEQ multiplex PCR; TCRdb stores in-frame clones only, minus some. D and trimming were read from the DNA, whereas the V and J calls and clone size are those reported in that table. The repertoire holds 160,000 or so clones, about four fifths seen once, with 6.5% to 8% in the top ten. V was cut by 2 bases and J by 4 bases, with 15 bases left in between. This CDR3 is built from 15 residues. CDR1 and CDR2 (germline): GTSNPN, SVGIG (reference sequence). J is TRBJ2-1 and V is TRBV30; TRBD2 might be the D (6 bases). This sequence originates from a man between 65 and 80 years old with active or convalescent COVID-19. The sample consisted of peripheral blood. Here the CDR3 reads CAWSRRGSPYNEQFF. CDR3 DNA: TGTGCCTGGAGTCGTCGGGGGAGCCCTTACAATGAGCAGTTCTTC.